These 9 T cell receptor beta chains share one sample of origin, sequenced in a study of type 1 and type 2 diabetes patients listed by TCRdb under 2016. Sequenced on an Illumina MiSeq. Genomic DNA from sorted T cell subsets served as template for TCRbeta CDR3 amplification. The TCRbeta CDR3 region was amplified by multiplex PCR with 30 forward and 13 reverse primers. TCRdb reprocessed the public reads (quality trimming at Q25 with fastp, clone calling with MiXCR) and kept in-frame beta chains. Merged by CDR3 protein, the rows form single entries marked with the most common genes and DNA. This sample is represented by fewer than 300,000 distinct CDR3 sequences; approximately 50% of them were singletons. The top ten clones comprise approximately 15% of the sample. The sample comprised peripheral blood mononuclear cells (PBMCs). The receptors originated from a man aged 18 to 35 with type 2 diabetes.

The V and J genes are TRBV7-6 and TRBJ1-6; D might be TRBD1 (6 bases). The CDR3 totals 15 residues. Trimming removed 2 bases from V and 8 bases from J, with 13 bases in between. From germline, CDR1 is SGHVS and CDR2 FNYEAQ. The DNA of the CDR3 is TGTGCCAGCAGCTTAACAATAAGGGGGTATTCACCCCTCCACTTT. Protein product: CASSLTIRGYSPLHF.

The chain links TRBV19 to TRBJ2-7; 10 bases fit TRBD2. V dropped 4 bases and J dropped 0; count of bases not matched to a gene: 3. There are 15 residues in the CDR3. Germline V gene data show CDR1 as LNHDA and CDR2 as SQIVND (reference sequence). The CDR3 loop reads CASSRTSGSSYEQYF. The CDR3 nucleotides are TGTGCCAGTAGTAGGACTAGCGGATCCTCCTACGAGCAGTACTTC.

The J gene is TRBJ1-5, the V gene TRBV10-3; D ambiguous. V was clipped by 3 bases and J by 4 bases, with 10 bases between them. CDR3 size: 14 residues. CDR1 ENHRY and CDR2 SYGVKD come from the germline V gene. CDR3 nucleotides: TGTGCCATCAGTGAACGGACGGTGAATCAGCCCCAGCATTTT. Its protein is CAISERTVNQPQHF.

The rearrangement joins TRBV7-8 to TRBJ1-1, with 7 bases matching TRBD1. There are 14 residues in the CDR3. Trimming cost V 5 bases and J 7 bases; bases outside gene matches: 10. Germline-derived CDR1 and CDR2 are SGHVS and FQNEAQ. Written as DNA, the CDR3 is TGTGCCAGCAGCCCCGTTTTTAGGGACAGTGAAGCTTTCTTT. It specifies CASSPVFRDSEAFF.

This clonotype appeared a few times. The rearrangement joins TRBV9 to TRBJ2-7; D is ambiguous. Germline V lookup: CDR1 SGDLS, CDR2 YYNGEE. V lost 7 bases and J lost 6, with 14 bases in between. The CDR3 has 12 amino acids. Here the CDR3 reads CASSPLGGEQYF. The CDR3 nucleotides are TGTGCCAGCTCCCCCTTGGGCGGCGAGCAGTACTTC.

V gene TRBV6-5 combines with J gene TRBJ2-3; 10 bases map to TRBD2. The CDR3 is made up of 16 amino acids. Germline V gene lookup returns CDR1 MNHEY and CDR2 SVGAGI. Trimming removed 5 bases from V and 0 bases from J; junction bases left unmatched: 5. The DNA for the CDR3 is TGTGCCAGCAGTAAAAGCGGGGGGGCTAGCACAGATACGCAGTATTTT. This gives the protein CASSKSGGASTDTQYF.

The chain couples TRBV20-1 to TRBJ2-7, with 11 bases aligning to TRBD2. The CDR3 has 16 residues. CDR1 and CDR2 from the germline V gene are DFQATT and SNEGSKA (reference sequence). With 3 bases clipped from V and 4 bases from J, the junction kept 11 bases outside the gene matches. The CDR3 sequence: CSASGVRLAGGYEQYF. CDR3 DNA sequence: TGCAGTGCTAGTGGGGTTCGGCTAGCGGGGGGTTACGAGCAGTACTTC.

The chain combines TRBV6-2 or TRBV6-3 with TRBJ1-1; D not certain. This CDR3 has 12 amino acids. The V end was cut by 8 bases, the J end by 4 bases, with 11 bases between. Germline loops: CDR1 MNHEY, CDR2 SVGEGT. CDR3 nucleotide sequence: TGTGCCAGCTCAGCAGGAACCACTGAAGCTTTCTTT. This encodes CASSAGTTEAFF.

J is TRBJ1-6 and V is TRBV7-2; D is unresolved. Germline CDR1 reads SGHTA; CDR2 reads FQGNSA. The CDR3 loop spans 15 amino acids. V lost 5 bases and J 9 bases, leaving 17 bases between the germline ends. CDR3 DNA: TGTGCCAGCAGCCCTTACGACGGGGAGGTTTCACCCCTCCACTTT. Encoded protein: CASSPYDGEVSPLHF.